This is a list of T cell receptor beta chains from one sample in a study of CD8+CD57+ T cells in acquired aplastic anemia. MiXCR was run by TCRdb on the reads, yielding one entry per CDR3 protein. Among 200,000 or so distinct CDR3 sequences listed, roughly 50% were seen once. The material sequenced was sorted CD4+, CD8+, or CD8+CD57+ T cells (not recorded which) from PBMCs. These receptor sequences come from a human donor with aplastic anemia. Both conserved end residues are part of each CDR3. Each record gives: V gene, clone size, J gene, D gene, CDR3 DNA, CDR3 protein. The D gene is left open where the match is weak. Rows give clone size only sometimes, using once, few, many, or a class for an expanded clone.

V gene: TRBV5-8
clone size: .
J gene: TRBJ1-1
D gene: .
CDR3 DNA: TGTGCCAGTAGGGGCAGAAGGACTTTCTTT
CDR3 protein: CASRGRRTFF

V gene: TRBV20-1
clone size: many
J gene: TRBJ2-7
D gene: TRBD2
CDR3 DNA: TGCAGTGCTGTGTGGGAGGGAGACGAGCAGTACTTC
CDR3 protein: CSAVWEGDEQYF

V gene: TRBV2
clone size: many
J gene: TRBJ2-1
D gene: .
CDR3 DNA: TGTGCCAGCAGTGACGGGACCACAGTTTCGGGCAATGAGCAGTTCTTC
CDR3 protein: CASSDGTTVSGNEQFF

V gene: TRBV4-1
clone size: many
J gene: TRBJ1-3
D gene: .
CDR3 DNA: TGCGCCAGCAGCCAAGATCGGAGGTCAGACTCTGGAAACACCATATATTTT
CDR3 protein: CASSQDRRSDSGNTIYF

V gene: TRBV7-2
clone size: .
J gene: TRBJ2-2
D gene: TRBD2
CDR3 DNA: TGCGCCAGCAGCTCTGGGACTAGCGGGGAGGGCGGGGAGCCGTTTTTT
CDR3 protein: CASSSGTSGEGGEPFF

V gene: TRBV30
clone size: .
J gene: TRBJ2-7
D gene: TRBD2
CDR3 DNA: TGTGCCTGCTCCCCGGGAGGGAGGACCTACGAGCAGTACTTC
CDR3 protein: CACSPGGRTYEQYF

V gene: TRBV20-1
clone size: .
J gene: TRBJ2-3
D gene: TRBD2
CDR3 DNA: TGCAGTGCTAGTGGGACTAGCGGGGGGTACACAGATACGCAGTATTTT
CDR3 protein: CSASGTSGGYTDTQYF

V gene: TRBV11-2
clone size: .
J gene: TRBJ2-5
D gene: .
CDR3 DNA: TGTGCCAGCAGCATCCCCCACGGGGGTCAAGAGACCCAGTACTTC
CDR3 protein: CASSIPHGGQETQYF

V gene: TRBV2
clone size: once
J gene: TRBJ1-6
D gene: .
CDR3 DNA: TGTGCCAGCAGTGAATCTTTGCATTCACCCCTCCACTTT
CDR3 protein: CASSESLHSPLHF

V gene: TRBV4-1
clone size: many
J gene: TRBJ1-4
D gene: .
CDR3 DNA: TGCGCCAGCAGCCAGGGGGCAACTAATGAAAAACTGTTTTTT
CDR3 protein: CASSQGATNEKLFF